One sample yielded the 27 T cell receptor beta chains listed below, sequenced in a study of blood T cell repertoires in COVID-19. TCRdb's table, derived via immunoSEQ multiplex PCR, lists solely in-frame clones and lacks some. The sample lists under 200,000 clones, about 80% occurring once. The sample taken for sequencing was PBMCs or T cells enriched from blood (not recorded which). These receptors were collected from an older woman with acute COVID-19.

V is TRBV19 and J is TRBJ2-1; 7 positions match TRBD2. V lost 7 bases, J lost 5 bases, and 17 bases stayed unmatched. The germline CDR1 and CDR2 sequences are LNHDA and SQIVND (reference sequence). This CDR3 region has 17 residues. CDR3 nucleotide sequence: TGTGCCAGTATGGTGATGGGCGGGGGTCTCCGTGACAATGAGCAGTTCTTC. The encoded protein is CASMVMGGGLRDNEQFF.

J is TRBJ1-5 and V is TRBV28; 12 bases fit TRBD1. Germline trimming cut 5 bases from V and 6 bases from J; bases unmatched to any gene: 8. In germline, CDR1 is MDHEN, CDR2 SYDVKM. The CDR3 has 16 amino acids. CDR3 in DNA: TGTGCCAGCAGTGCGGGGGACAGGGGGCCGGGTCAGCCCCAGCATTTT. Protein: CASSAGDRGPGQPQHF.

CDR3 sequence: CASSSVSGELFF. DNA of the CDR3: TGTGCCAGCAGCTCCGTGAGCGGGGAGCTGTTTTTT. The chain couples TRBV5-4 to TRBJ2-2; D not certain. Germline V gene sequence: CDR1 SGHNT, CDR2 YYREEE (reference sequence). V was pared by 3 bases and J by 7 bases, with 7 bases between. The CDR3 has 12 residues.

This sequence joins TRBV4-1 and TRBJ2-1, with a tentative D call TRBD2 (6 bases). Germline V lookup: CDR1 MGHRA, CDR2 YSYEKL. Trimming stripped 4 bases from V and 7 bases from J, with 17 bases between. The CDR3 has 15 residues. The DNA for the CDR3 is TGCGCCAGCAGCCCTCGTACGGGAGTAGGAAATGAGCAGTTCTTC. It translates to CASSPRTGVGNEQFF.

The chain has TRBV2 and TRBJ2-3, with 11 bases lining up with TRBD2. Germline V lookup: CDR1 SNHLY, CDR2 FYNNEI. V trimming: 8 bases; J trimming: 2 bases; junction bases outside the gene matches: 12. The CDR3 contains 17 residues. As DNA, the CDR3 is TGTGCCAGCTTTGGGGTACCGGGACTAGCGGACACAGATACGCAGTATTTT. Protein product: CASFGVPGLADTDTQYF.

The chain has TRBV5-5 and TRBJ2-7, with TRBD1 identical over 9 bases. Germline loops: CDR1 SGHKS, CDR2 YYEKEE (reference sequence). The CDR3 totals 14 residues. Trimming removed 4 bases from V and 6 bases from J; junction bases left unmatched: 8. The CDR3 spells CASSAGTGYGEQYF. The CDR3, as DNA: TGTGCCAGCAGCGCCGGGACAGGGTACGGCGAGCAGTACTTC. The complete variable domain, with remaining parts taken from reference TRBV5-5 and TRBJ2-7, reads DAGVTQSPTHLIKTRGQQVTLRCSPISGHKSVSWYQQVLGQGPQFIFQYYEKEERGRGNFPDRFSARQFPNYSSELNVNALLLGDSALYLCASSAGTGYGEQYFGPGTRLTVT.

J is TRBJ2-3 and V is TRBV24-1; 11 bases align to TRBD2. From germline, CDR1 is KGHDR and CDR2 SFDVKD. V shed 3 bases and J 3 bases; nucleotides not matched to a gene: 7. The CDR3 has 17 residues. The CDR3 spells CATSDPLAGGLTDTQYF. CDR3 in DNA: TGTGCCACCAGTGATCCCCTAGCGGGGGGTCTAACAGATACGCAGTATTTT.

The chain has TRBV5-6 and TRBJ1-2, with D maybe TRBD1 (5 bases). Deletions cut 1 base from V and 6 bases from J, with 10 bases between. Germline loops: CDR1 SGHDT, CDR2 YYEEEE. The CDR3 loop spans 13 amino acids. The CDR3 sequence: CASSLSQGNGYTF. The CDR3, as DNA: TGTGCCAGCAGCTTGTCCCAGGGAAATGGCTACACCTTC.

The chain combines TRBV6-2 or TRBV6-3 with TRBJ1-6; 7 bases map to TRBD1. This CDR3 spans 19 amino acids. The J segment lost 10 bases and the V segment lost 6 bases, leaving 24 bases of the junction unmatched. Germline CDR1 and CDR2: MNHEY and SVGEGT. Here the CDR3 DNA reads TGTGCCAGCAGCGGACAGGACACTTCGGTTTTTAGGGGCGGCTCACCCCTCCACTTT. Residues: CASSGQDTSVFRGGSPLHF.

This sequence joins TRBV5-1 and TRBJ2-6, with 7 bases fitting TRBD1. Trimming at V came to 0 bases and at J to 2 bases, leaving 8 bases not matched to a gene. From germline, CDR1 is SGHRS and CDR2 YFSETQ. This CDR3 is built from 18 residues. Here the CDR3 DNA reads TGCGCCAGCAGCTTGGTTATGACAGGGACACCTGGGGCCAACGTCCTGACTTTC. Encoded protein: CASSLVMTGTPGANVLTF.

V is TRBV9 and J is TRBJ2-1; D is possibly TRBD1 (6 bases). The CDR3 spans 14 residues. With 7 bases removed from V and 1 base from J, the gap between germline ends came to 12 bases. The germline V gene encodes CDR1 SGDLS and CDR2 YYNGEE. The CDR3 nucleotides read TGTGCCAGCGTCGGGACACATTCCTACAATGAGCAGTTCTTC. Amino acid sequence: CASVGTHSYNEQFF.

The chain recombines TRBV7-9 with TRBJ2-3; 8 nucleotides agree with TRBD1. V gave up 1 base and J gave up 2 bases; unmatched junction bases: 2. This CDR3 comprises 15 residues. CDR1 is SEHNR, CDR2 FQNEAQ, per germline (reference sequence). The CDR3 loop is CASSLGGQVTDTQYF. The CDR3 bases are TGTGCCAGCAGCTTAGGGGGACAGGTCACAGATACGCAGTATTTT.

This clone has more than one count but fewer than ten. The chain employs TRBV7-9 and TRBJ2-7; 7 positions agree with TRBD1. CDR1 and CDR2 (germline): SEHNR, FQNEAQ (reference sequence). Unmatched junction bases numbered 4, after V lost 1 base and J lost 7 bases. CDR3 size: 13 residues. Here the CDR3 reads CASSLEGAREQYF. The CDR3 coding sequence is TGTGCCAGCAGCTTAGAGGGGGCTCGGGAGCAGTACTTC.

This clone was found once. This CDR3 is CASRGTSGNYNEQFF. The CDR3 DNA follows: TGTGCCAGCAGGGGGACTAGCGGAAACTACAATGAGCAGTTCTTC. V gene TRBV6-5 combines with J gene TRBJ2-1, with 11 bases that match TRBD2. The CDR3 contains 15 residues. Trimming took 6 bases from V and 3 from J; bases not matched to a gene: 4. In germline, CDR1 is MNHEY, CDR2 SVGAGI.

The chain is built from TRBV29-1 and TRBJ1-2; 7 bases agree with TRBD1. CDR1 SQVTM and CDR2 ANQGSEA come from the germline V gene. This CDR3 has 18 residues. With V trimmed by 6 bases and J by 8 bases, 27 bases remained unmatched. The CDR3 spells CSVDIAHRDTGADWGYTF. DNA for the CDR3: TGCAGCGTCGATATCGCCCACCGGGATACAGGGGCAGACTGGGGCTACACCTTC.

The chain couples TRBV19 to TRBJ2-2; 13 nucleotides match TRBD2. V lost 8 bases and J lost 4; bases outside the gene matches: 7. Germline assignment: CDR1 LNHDA and CDR2 SQIVND (reference sequence). There are 16 residues in the CDR3. The DNA of the CDR3 is TGTGCCAGTTCACTAGCGGGAGGGCCGGGCACCGGGGAGCTGTTTTTT. Translation: CASSLAGGPGTGELFF.

The chain combines TRBV4-3 with TRBJ2-7; 9 bases are shared with TRBD1. Germline assignment: CDR1 LGHNA and CDR2 YSLEER. V dropped 0 bases and J dropped 0; count of bases not matched to a gene: 6. The CDR3 extends over 17 amino acids. The CDR3 spells CASSQDFDRGISYEQYV. CDR3 coding DNA: TGCGCCAGCAGCCAAGATTTTGACAGGGGGATCTCCTACGAGCAGTACGTC.

This clone was detected only once. The chain recombines TRBV5-4 with TRBJ2-2; 13 nucleotides line up with TRBD2. The CDR3 loop spans 17 amino acids. Germline lookup yields CDR1 SGHNT and CDR2 YYREEE (reference sequence). V lost 3 bases, J lost 2 bases, and 4 bases stayed unmatched. CDR3 in DNA: TGTGCCAGCAGCTACCCGGGACTAGCGGGAAACACCGGGGAGCTGTTTTTT. The encoded protein is CASSYPGLAGNTGELFF.

As for this clone: The junction does not match germline at one end; this may be a read error. The V and J genes are TRBV6-1 and TRBJ1-2; tentatively, D is TRBD1 (5 bases). The CDR3 length is 13 residues. The germline V gene encodes CDR1 MNHNS and CDR2 SASEGT. The CDR3 protein is CASSEDRDYGYTF. DNA for the CDR3: TGTGCCAGCAGCGAAGACAGAGACTATGGCTACACCTTC.

This chain connects TRBV5-4 to TRBJ1-1; D not resolved. The CDR3 length is 13 residues. CDR1 is SGHNT, CDR2 YYREEE, per germline (reference sequence). With 0 bases removed from V and 7 bases from J, the gap between germline ends came to 10 bases. In DNA, the CDR3 is TGTGCCAGCAGCTTGGAGCAGGATGTTGAAGCTTTCTTT. Protein: CASSLEQDVEAFF.

The rearrangement joins TRBV5-1 to TRBJ2-1, with 9 positions matching TRBD2. CDR3 length: 19 residues. CDR1 and CDR2 (germline): SGHRS, YFSETQ. The V segment lost 4 bases and the J segment 2 bases; nucleotides outside the gene matches: 16. CDR3 amino acids: CASSPRPHNSGSTYNEQFF. DNA of the CDR3: TGCGCCAGCAGCCCCCGCCCCCATAATAGCGGGAGTACCTACAATGAGCAGTTCTTC.

The chain combines TRBV24-1 with TRBJ2-5; D not certain. This CDR3 has 14 amino acids. Between the trimmed V and J ends, which lost 5 bases and 2 bases, there was a span of 11 bases. Germline V gives CDR1 KGHDR, CDR2 SFDVKD. The CDR3 nucleotides read TGTGCCACCAGTGCGCGGAGACTGCAAGAGACCCAGTACTTC. Protein sequence: CATSARRLQETQYF.

CDR3 nucleotide sequence: TGTGCCAGCTCACTCGACAGGGCACTCTATGGCTACACCTTC. Translation gives CASSLDRALYGYTF. The rearrangement uses TRBV18 and TRBJ1-2; 7 bases align to TRBD1. From germline, CDR1 is KGHSH and CDR2 LQKENI. V was pared by 4 bases and J by 4 bases, with 6 bases of the junction left unmatched. The CDR3 is 14 amino acids.

This CDR3 reads CASSLRPAENTIYF. The CDR3 DNA reads as TGTGCCAGCAGCTTAAGGCCTGCGGAGAACACCATATATTTT. The V and J genes are TRBV7-9 and TRBJ1-3; D remains unclear. V dropped 2 bases and J dropped 7 bases, with 12 bases sitting between them. CDR1 is SEHNR and CDR2 is FQNEAQ in the germline V gene (reference sequence). CDR3 size: 14 residues.

This clone showed up just a few times. This sequence joins TRBV19 and TRBJ1-2; the match to TRBD1 covers 10 bases. J was trimmed by 2 bases and V by 1 base; bases with no gene match: 1. The CDR3 sequence is 15 residues long. Germline V lookup: CDR1 LNHDA, CDR2 SQIVND (reference sequence). DNA for the CDR3: TGTGCCAGTAGTATAGGGGGACAGGGGAACTATGGCTACACCTTC. It encodes CASSIGGQGNYGYTF.

The gene calls are TRBV4-3 and TRBJ1-2; D gene unclear. This CDR3 has 14 residues. Germline V gene data show CDR1 as LGHNA and CDR2 as YSLEER. V shed 4 bases and J shed 8 bases, with 17 bases lying between them. The CDR3 region is CASSPEFEAGGYTF. The CDR3 region has the DNA TGCGCCAGCAGCCCCGAATTCGAGGCGGGAGGCTACACCTTC.

This chain uses TRBV9 with TRBJ1-6; D gene unclear. Trimming stripped 3 bases from V and 4 bases from J, with 17 bases between. The CDR3 consists of 17 residues. CDR1 and CDR2 from the germline V gene are SGDLS and YYNGEE. The CDR3 DNA sequence: TGTGCCAGCAGCGCCCTCTGGAGGTCCCCGTATAATTCACCCCTCCACTTT. Amino acid sequence: CASSALWRSPYNSPLHF.